This record concerns one T cell receptor (beta chain) sequence. Its specificity is not known. This sample is drawn from a study of Ad26.COV2.S vaccination and SARS-CoV-2 variants. Study-wide context: Doses of Ad26.COV2.S were injected into muscle once or twice, 56 days apart. Regarding the study as a whole: Vaccinees showed greater spike-specific TCR breadth than placebo recipients.

Stated treatment: 15 to 20 received Ad26.COV2.S at low or high dose, single or two shots; 5 received placebo; per-sample allocation not given. After the first vaccine or placebo injection, samples were drawn on day 63. An adult of 18-55 years in Boston served as donor. V was pared by 3 bases and J by 2 bases, with 11 bases between. The CDR3 runs 15 residues. Germline V gives CDR1 SGHTA, CDR2 FQGNSA. TCRdb's table, derived via immunoSEQ multiplex PCR, lists solely in-frame clones and lacks some. Among about 680,000 clones listed, 70% to 90% were seen once. The rearrangement joins TRBV7-2 to TRBJ1-3; tentative D call: TRBD1 (6 bases). The sample here was peripheral blood, taken in a trial of Ad26.COV2.S vaccine versus placebo. The source of this sequence is a person aged 18 to 65 who received the Ad26.COV2.S COVID-19 vaccine or a placebo. The CDR3, as DNA: TGTGCCAGCAGCTTTCAGGGGCCAACTGGAAACACCATATATTTT. It specifies CASSFQGPTGNTIYF. Looking up the rest from reference TRBV7-2 and TRBJ1-3 gives the full variable domain: GAGVSQSPSNKVTEKGKDVELRCDPISGHTALYWYRQSLGQGLEFLIYFQGNSAPDKSGLPSDRFSAERTGGSVSTLTIQRTQQEDSAVYLCASSFQGPTGNTIYFGEGSWLTVV.